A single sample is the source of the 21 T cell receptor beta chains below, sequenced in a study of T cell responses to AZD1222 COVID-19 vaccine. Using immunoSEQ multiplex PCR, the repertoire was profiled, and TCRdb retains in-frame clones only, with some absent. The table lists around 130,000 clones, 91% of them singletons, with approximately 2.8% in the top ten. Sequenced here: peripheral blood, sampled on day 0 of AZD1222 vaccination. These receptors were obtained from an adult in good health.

CDR3 sequence: CASSSLAGADTQYF. The CDR3 DNA reads as TGTGCCAGCAGCTCACTAGCGGGCGCAGATACGCAGTATTTT. The V call is TRBV5-4, the J call TRBJ2-3; 9 positions agree with TRBD2. The CDR3 length is 14 residues. Germline-derived CDR1 and CDR2 are SGHNT and YYREEE (reference sequence). V was pared by 3 bases and J by 4 bases, with 3 bases of the junction left unmatched.

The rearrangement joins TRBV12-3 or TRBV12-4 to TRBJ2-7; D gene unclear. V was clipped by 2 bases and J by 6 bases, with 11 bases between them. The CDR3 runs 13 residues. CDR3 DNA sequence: TGTGCCAGCAGTTTACAGGCCCTAGGCGAGCAGTACTTC. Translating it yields CASSLQALGEQYF.

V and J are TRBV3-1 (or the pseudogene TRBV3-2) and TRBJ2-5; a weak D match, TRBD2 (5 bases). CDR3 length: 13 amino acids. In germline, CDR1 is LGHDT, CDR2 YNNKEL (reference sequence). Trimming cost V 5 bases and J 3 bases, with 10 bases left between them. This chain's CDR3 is CASSSPGEETQYF. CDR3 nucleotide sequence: TGTGCCAGCAGCTCACCCGGGGAAGAGACCCAGTACTTC.

The CDR3 DNA is TGTGCCAGCAGCTCCTCAACAGGGGGGGGGCCCTACTACGAGCAGTACTTC. The encoded protein is CASSSSTGGGPYYEQYF. This chain joins TRBV7-6 and TRBJ2-7, with a weak D call TRBD1 (8 bases). V lost 4 bases and J 3 bases, leaving 22 bases between the germline ends. Germline CDR1 reads SGHVS; CDR2 reads FNYEAQ. The CDR3 length is 17 residues.

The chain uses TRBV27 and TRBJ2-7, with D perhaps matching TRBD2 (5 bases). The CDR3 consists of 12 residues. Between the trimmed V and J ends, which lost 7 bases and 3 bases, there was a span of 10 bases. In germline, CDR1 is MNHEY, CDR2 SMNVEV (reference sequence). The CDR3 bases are TGTGCCAGCACCGGGGAAAACTACGAGCAGTACTTC. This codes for CASTGENYEQYF.

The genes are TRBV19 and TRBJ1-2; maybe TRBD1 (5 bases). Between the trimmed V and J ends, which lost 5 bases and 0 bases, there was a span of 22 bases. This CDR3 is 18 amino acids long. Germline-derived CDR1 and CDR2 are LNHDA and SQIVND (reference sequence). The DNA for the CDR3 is TGTGCCAGTAGTCTACAATTGCTTAGCAGGGATACTAACTATGGCTACACCTTC. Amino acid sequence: CASSLQLLSRDTNYGYTF.

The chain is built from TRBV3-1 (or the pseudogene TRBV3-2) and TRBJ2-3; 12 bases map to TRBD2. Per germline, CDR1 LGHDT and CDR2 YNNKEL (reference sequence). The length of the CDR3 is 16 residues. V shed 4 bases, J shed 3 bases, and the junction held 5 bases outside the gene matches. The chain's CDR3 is CASSPSGRAMTDTQYF. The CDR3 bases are TGTGCCAGCAGCCCTAGCGGGAGGGCAATGACAGATACGCAGTATTTT.

In nucleotides, the CDR3 is TGTGCCAGCAGTAGCGGGACAGGTATCAAACCCCAGCATTTT. Encoded protein: CASSSGTGIKPQHF. The chain has TRBV27 and TRBJ1-5, with TRBD1 identical over 8 bases. The V gene's germline CDR1 is MNHEY and CDR2 SMNVEV (reference sequence). Trimming at V came to 5 bases and at J to 10 bases, leaving 10 bases not matched to a gene. This CDR3 is 14 amino acids long.

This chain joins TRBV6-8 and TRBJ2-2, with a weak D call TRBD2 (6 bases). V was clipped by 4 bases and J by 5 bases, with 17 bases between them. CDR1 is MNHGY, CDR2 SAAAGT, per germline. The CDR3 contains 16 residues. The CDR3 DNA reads TGTGCCAGCAGTTTGGGAGCGGGCCGGGGAACCGGGGAGCTGTTTTTT. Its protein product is CASSLGAGRGTGELFF.

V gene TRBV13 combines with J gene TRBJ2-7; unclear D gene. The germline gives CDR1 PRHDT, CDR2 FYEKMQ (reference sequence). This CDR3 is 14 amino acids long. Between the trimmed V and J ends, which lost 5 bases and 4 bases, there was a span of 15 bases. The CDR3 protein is CASSAGGMGYEQYF. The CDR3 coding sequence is TGTGCCAGCAGCGCCGGTGGTATGGGGTACGAGCAGTACTTC. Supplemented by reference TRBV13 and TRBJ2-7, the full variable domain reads AAGVIQSPRHLIKEKRETATLKCYPIPRHDTVYWYQQGPGQDPQFLISFYEKMQSDKGSIPDRFSAQQFSDYHSELNMSSLELGDSALYFCASSAGGMGYEQYFGPGTRLTVT.

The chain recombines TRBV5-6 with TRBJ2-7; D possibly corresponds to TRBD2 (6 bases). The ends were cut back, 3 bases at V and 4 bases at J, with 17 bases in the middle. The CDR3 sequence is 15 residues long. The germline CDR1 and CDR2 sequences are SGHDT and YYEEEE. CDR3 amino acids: CASSSRGTETYEQYF. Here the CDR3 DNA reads TGTGCCAGCAGCTCCCGCGGGACTGAAACGTACGAGCAGTACTTC.

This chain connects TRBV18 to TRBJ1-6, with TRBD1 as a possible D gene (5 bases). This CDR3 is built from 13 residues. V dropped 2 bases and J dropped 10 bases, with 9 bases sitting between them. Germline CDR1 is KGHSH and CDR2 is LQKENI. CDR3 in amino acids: CASSPDSPSPLHF. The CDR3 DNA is TGTGCCAGCTCACCAGACAGTCCCTCACCCCTCCACTTT.

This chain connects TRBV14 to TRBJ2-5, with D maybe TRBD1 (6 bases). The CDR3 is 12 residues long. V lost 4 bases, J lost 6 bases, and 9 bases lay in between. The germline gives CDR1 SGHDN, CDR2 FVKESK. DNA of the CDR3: TGTGCCAGCAGCCTACAGGGAAAGACCCAGTACTTC. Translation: CASSLQGKTQYF.

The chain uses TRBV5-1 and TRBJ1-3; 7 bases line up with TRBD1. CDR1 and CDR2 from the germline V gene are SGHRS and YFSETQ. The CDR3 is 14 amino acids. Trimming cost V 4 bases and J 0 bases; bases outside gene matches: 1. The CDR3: CASSPGGSGNTIYF. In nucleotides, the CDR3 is TGCGCCAGCAGCCCAGGGGGCTCTGGAAACACCATATATTTT.

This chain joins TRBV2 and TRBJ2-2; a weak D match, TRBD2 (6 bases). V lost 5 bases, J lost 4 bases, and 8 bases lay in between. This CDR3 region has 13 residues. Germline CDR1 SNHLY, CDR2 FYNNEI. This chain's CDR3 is CASSLASTGELFF. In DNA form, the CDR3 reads TGTGCCAGCAGTCTAGCGAGCACCGGGGAGCTGTTTTTT.

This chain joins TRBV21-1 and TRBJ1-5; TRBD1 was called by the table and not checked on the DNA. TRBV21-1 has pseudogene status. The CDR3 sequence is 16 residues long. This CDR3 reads CASSKIGTGRNQPQHF. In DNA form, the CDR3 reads TGTGCCAGCAGCAAAATCGGGACAGGGAGAAATCAGCCCCAGCATTTT.

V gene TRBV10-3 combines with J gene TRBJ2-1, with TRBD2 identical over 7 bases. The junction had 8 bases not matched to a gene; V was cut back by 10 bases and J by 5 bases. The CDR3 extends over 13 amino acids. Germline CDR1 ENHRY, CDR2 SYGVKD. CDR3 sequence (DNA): TGTGCCACTTTAGGCCTAGCGGACAATGAGCAGTTCTTC. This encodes CATLGLADNEQFF.

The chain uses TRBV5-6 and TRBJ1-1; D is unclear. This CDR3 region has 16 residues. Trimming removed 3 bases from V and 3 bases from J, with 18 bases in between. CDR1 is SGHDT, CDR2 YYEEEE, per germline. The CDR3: CASSSVGANWDTEAFF. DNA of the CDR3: TGTGCCAGCAGCTCGGTGGGTGCGAACTGGGACACTGAAGCTTTCTTT.

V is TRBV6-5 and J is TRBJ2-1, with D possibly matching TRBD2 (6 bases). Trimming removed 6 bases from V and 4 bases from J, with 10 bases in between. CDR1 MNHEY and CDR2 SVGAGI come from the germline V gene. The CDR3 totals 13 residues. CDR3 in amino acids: CASRVGLYNEQFF. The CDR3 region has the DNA TGTGCCAGCAGGGTGGGACTTTACAATGAGCAGTTCTTC.

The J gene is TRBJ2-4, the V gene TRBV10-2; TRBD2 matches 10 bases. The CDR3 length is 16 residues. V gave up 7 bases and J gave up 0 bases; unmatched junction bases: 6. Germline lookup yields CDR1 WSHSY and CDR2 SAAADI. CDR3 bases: TGCGCCAGCACTATACTAGCGGGGCTAGCCAAAAACATTCAGTACTTC. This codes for CASTILAGLAKNIQYF.

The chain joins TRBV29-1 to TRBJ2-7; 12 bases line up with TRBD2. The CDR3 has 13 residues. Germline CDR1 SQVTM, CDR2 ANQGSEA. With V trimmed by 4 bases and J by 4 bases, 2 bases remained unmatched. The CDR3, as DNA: TGCAGCGTTGGGACTAGCGGGATTTACGAGCAGTACTTC. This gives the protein CSVGTSGIYEQYF.